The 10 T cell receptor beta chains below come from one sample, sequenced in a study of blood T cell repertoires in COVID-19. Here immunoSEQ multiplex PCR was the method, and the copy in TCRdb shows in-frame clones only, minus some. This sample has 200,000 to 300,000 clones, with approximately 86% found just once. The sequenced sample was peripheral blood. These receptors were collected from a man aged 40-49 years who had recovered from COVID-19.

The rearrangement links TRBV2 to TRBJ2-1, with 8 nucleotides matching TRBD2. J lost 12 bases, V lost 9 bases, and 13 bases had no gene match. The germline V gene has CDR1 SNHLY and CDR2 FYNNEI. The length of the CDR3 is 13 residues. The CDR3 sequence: CASMASGWRGQFF. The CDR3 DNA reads TGTGCCAGTATGGCTAGCGGGTGGAGGGGGCAGTTCTTC.

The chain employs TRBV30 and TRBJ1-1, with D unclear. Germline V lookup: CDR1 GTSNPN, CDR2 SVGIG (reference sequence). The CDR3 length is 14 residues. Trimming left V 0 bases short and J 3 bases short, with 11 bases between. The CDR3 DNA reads TGTGCCTGGAGTGTCGGGGTTTGGGACACTGAAGCTTTCTTT. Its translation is CAWSVGVWDTEAFF.

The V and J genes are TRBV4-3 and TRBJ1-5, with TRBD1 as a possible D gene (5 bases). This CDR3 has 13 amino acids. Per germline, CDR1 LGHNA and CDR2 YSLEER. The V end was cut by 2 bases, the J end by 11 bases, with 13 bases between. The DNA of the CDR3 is TGCGCCAGCAGCCAAACCCCCGGGGGAGCCCAGCATTTT. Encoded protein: CASSQTPGGAQHF.

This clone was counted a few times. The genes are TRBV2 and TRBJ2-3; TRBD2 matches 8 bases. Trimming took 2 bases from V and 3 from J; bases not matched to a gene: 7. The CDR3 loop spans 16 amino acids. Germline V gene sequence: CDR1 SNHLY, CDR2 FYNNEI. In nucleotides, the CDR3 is TGTGCCAGCAGTGAACTTCCCGGGGGGGCAACAGATACGCAGTATTTT. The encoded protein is CASSELPGGATDTQYF.

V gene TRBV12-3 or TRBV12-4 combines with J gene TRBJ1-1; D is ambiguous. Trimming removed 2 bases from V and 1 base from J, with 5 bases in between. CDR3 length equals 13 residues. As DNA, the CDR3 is TGTGCCAGCAGTTTAACTCGGAACACTGAAGCTTTCTTT. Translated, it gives CASSLTRNTEAFF.

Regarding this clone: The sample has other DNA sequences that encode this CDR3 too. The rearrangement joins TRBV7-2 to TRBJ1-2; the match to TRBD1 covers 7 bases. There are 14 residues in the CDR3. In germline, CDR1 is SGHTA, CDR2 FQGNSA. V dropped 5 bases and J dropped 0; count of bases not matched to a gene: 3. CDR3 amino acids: CASSRDRANYGYTF. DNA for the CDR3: TGTGCCAGCAGCAGGGACAGAGCTAACTATGGCTACACCTTC.

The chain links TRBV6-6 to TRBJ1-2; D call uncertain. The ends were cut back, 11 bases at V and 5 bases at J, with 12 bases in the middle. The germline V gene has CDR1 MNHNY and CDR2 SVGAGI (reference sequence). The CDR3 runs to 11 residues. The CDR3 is CAASPVYGYTF. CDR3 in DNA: TGTGCCGCGAGTCCCGTTTATGGCTACACCTTC.

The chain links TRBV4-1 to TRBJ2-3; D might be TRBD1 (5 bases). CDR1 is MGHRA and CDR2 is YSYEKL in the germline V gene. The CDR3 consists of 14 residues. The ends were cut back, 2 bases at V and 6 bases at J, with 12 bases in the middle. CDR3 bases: TGCGCCAGCAGCCAACGCGACAGTTTCGATACGCAGTATTTT. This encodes CASSQRDSFDTQYF.

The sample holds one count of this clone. The CDR3 sequence: CAISGGLAGYNEQFF. In nucleotides, the CDR3 is TGTGCCATCAGTGGGGGACTAGCGGGGTACAATGAGCAGTTCTTC. The chain is built from TRBV10-3 and TRBJ2-1; 13 bases agree with TRBD2. The junction had 1 base not matched to a gene; V was cut back by 4 bases and J by 4 bases. The V gene's germline CDR1 is ENHRY and CDR2 SYGVKD. The CDR3 length is 15 residues.

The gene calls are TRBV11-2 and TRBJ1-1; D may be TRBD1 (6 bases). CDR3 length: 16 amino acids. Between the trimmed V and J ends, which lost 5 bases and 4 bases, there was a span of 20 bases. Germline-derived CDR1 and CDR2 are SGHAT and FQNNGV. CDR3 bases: TGTGCCAGCAGCAATGGTGGGACATTTAGGGGCACTGAAGCTTTCTTT. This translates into CASSNGGTFRGTEAFF.